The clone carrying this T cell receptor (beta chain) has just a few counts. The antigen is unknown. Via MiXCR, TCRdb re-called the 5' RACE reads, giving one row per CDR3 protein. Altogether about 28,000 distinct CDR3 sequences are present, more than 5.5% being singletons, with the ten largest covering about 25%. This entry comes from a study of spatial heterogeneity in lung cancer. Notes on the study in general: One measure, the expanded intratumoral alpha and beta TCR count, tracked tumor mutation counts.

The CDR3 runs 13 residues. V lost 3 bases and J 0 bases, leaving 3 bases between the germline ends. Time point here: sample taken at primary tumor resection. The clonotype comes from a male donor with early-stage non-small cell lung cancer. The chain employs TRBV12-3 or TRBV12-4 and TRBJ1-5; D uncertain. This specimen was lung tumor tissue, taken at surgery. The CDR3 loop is CASSFSSNQPQHF. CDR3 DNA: TGTGCCAGCAGTTTTAGTAGCAATCAGCCCCAGCATTTT.